Listed below are T cell receptor beta chains from one sample, sequenced in a study of regulatory T cells in long-lasting Graves disease. MiXCR was run by TCRdb on the multiplex PCR reads, yielding one entry per CDR3 protein. The data show approximately 390,000 distinct CDR3 sequences, roughly 15% seen once. This same sample was also part of a study on T cells in Graves' hyperthyroidism and ophthalmopathy.

The sample in question was peripheral blood mononuclear cells (PBMCs), obtained at new diagnosis, from a patient treated with antithyroid drugs. The receptor set was obtained from a woman younger than 35 with Graves disease. Both conserved end residues are trimmed from each CDR3. Fields, in order: V gene, J gene, clone size, CDR3 protein. Clone size is shown for a subset of rows, as once, few, many or a class of expanded clone.

TRBV24-1	TRBJ2-1	many	ATSLGGGSYNEQF
TRBV7-8	TRBJ1-5	many	ASSLWDRVADQPQH
TRBV4-2	TRBJ1-2	-	ASSQVSGPYGYT
TRBV5-1	TRBJ2-5	few	ASSRRDRRETQY
TRBV13	TRBJ2-3	many	ASSLVASGSRPTDTQY
TRBV5-1	TRBJ2-1	many	ASRHRGFEGNEQF
TRBV6-1	TRBJ2-4	many	ASSGLEGRSKNIQY
TRBV13	TRBJ1-1	many	ASSLKAF
TRBV6-1	TRBJ1-1	many	ASSRRRMWTEAF
TRBV6-2/TRBV6-3	TRBJ2-2	many	ASSRETGELF
TRBV9	TRBJ1-1	-	ASSVGNTAGAF
TRBV5-1	TRBJ1-4	many	ASSLYRGTNEKLF
TRBV7-3	TRBJ2-3	many	ASSTGLAGSTDTQY
TRBV14	TRBJ2-4	few	ASSASTRAKNIQY
TRBV28	TRBJ1-4	many	ASSAGRRKLF
TRBV5-1	TRBJ2-4	few	ASSLDGITPKAKNIQY
TRBV5-1	TRBJ2-3	many	ASSLREADTQY